This T cell receptor (beta chain) comes out of a study of blood T cell repertoires in COVID-19. The overall study: Italy, Spain and the United States were the sources of the convalescent and acute COVID-19 samples.

Individuals aged about 18 to 100 years were recruited from 24 US areas. Among Cohort 3 donors, those recovered had two negative PCRs, clearance, or symptom resolution. CDR1 and CDR2 from the germline V gene are SGHAT and FQNNGV. This CDR3 comprises 13 residues. Deletions cut 3 bases from V and 4 bases from J, with 9 bases between. The protocol was immunoSEQ multiplex PCR, while the TCRdb copy is restricted to in-frame clones and leaves out a portion. The sample consists of hundreds of thousands of clones, approximately 86% of them appearing once. The rearrangement joins TRBV11-2 to TRBJ1-2; possibly TRBD1 for D (5 bases). Sequencing was performed on PBMCs or T cells enriched from blood (not recorded which). The source of this sequence is a woman between 50 and 59 years old who had recovered from COVID-19. The DNA for the CDR3 is TGTGCCAGCAGCTTCGCAGGGATCTATGGCTACACCTTC. Its translation: CASSFAGIYGYTF.